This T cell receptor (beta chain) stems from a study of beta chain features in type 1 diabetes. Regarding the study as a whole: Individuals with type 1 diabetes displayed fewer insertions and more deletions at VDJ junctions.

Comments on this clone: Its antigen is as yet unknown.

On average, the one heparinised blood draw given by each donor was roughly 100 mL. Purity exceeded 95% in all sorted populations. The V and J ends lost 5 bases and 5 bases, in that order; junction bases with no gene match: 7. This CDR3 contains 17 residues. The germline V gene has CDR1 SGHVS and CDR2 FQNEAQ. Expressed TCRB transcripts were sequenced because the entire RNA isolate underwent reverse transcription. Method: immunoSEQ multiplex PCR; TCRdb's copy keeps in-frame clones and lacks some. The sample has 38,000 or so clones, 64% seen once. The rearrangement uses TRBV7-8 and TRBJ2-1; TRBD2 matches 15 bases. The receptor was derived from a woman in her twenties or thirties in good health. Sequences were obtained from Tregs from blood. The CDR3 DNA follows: TGTGCCAGCAGCCCGGGGACTAGCGGGAGGCAAAACAATGAGCAGTTCTTC. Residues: CASSPGTSGRQNNEQFF.